A few counts support the clone carrying this T cell receptor (beta chain). The sample belongs to a study of regulatory and conventional T cells in RAG deficiency. Clones were read by immunoSEQ multiplex PCR, and TCRdb kept only the in-frame ones, dropping some. Among approximately 35,000 clones listed, roughly three quarters were seen once. Genomic DNA came from blood conventional CD4+ T cells gated CD25-low CD127-high. The CDR3 sequence is 12 residues long. V was cut by 5 bases and J by 8 bases, with 12 bases left in between. Germline lookup yields CDR1 MNHEY and CDR2 SVGAGI. The sample was also linked to a second study, of regulatory T cells. That publication notes: Primers: 52 TRBV forward and 13 TRBJ reverse.

Sequencing input: CD4+ effector T cells sorted from blood. The chain employs TRBV6-5 and TRBJ1-2; D may be TRBD1 (5 bases). This receptor was obtained from a human donor in good health. Here the CDR3 DNA reads TGTGCCAGCAGTCCCGGGGGGGACGGCTACACCTTC. This encodes CASSPGGDGYTF.